One and the same sample provided the 19 T cell receptor beta chains below, sequenced in a study of CD8+ T cells in alopecia areata. Extraction and reverse transcription of RNA yielded cDNA as the sequencing template. The protocol was immunoSEQ multiplex PCR, while the TCRdb copy is restricted to in-frame clones and leaves out a portion. The sample includes about 290,000 clones, about three fifths of them seen just once. The treatment is: oral pan-JAK inhibitor, 5-10 mg twice daily. The input for sequencing was CD4+ T cells sorted from blood, taken at week 24, from a patient treated with tofacitinib. These receptors originate from a human donor with alopecia areata.

This chain links TRBV9 with TRBJ2-3; D might be TRBD2 (5 bases). CDR1 is SGDLS, CDR2 YYNGEE, per germline. The CDR3 has 16 amino acids. Trimming stripped 1 base from V and 2 bases from J, with 14 bases between. In DNA, the CDR3 is TGTGCCAGCAGCGTAAGGAGTGGTAGCGACACAGATACGCAGTATTTT. Translating gives CASSVRSGSDTDTQYF.

The rearrangement joins TRBV29-1 to TRBJ1-2, with 7 bases fitting TRBD1. The junction had 7 bases not matched to a gene; V was cut back by 7 bases and J by 5 bases. Germline loops: CDR1 SQVTM, CDR2 ANQGSEA. CDR3 length: 12 amino acids. The CDR3 bases are TGCAGCGGAGAGAGACAGGGTTATGGCTACACCTTC. Protein sequence: CSGERQGYGYTF.

This clone was found a few times. The V call is TRBV29-1, the J call TRBJ1-1; unclear D gene. The germline V gene encodes CDR1 SQVTM and CDR2 ANQGSEA. Trimming removed 3 bases from V and 0 bases from J, with 8 bases in between. The CDR3 covers 13 residues. The CDR3 protein is CSVEWIMNTEAFF. Here the CDR3 DNA reads TGCAGCGTTGAGTGGATCATGAACACTGAAGCTTTCTTT.

The chain uses TRBV7-9 and TRBJ2-3; D possibly corresponds to TRBD2 (6 bases). The CDR3 loop spans 13 amino acids. In germline, CDR1 is SEHNR, CDR2 FQNEAQ (reference sequence). Trimming took 5 bases from V and 14 from J, leaving 20 bases between them. CDR3 sequence (DNA): TGTGCCAGCAGCCAGCGCCAGACTAGATTACGGTATTTT. It is translated as CASSQRQTRLRYF.

The genes are TRBV28 and TRBJ1-5; the D gene is possibly TRBD1 (5 bases). The germline V gene has CDR1 MDHEN and CDR2 SYDVKM. V dropped 2 bases and J dropped 5 bases, with 7 bases sitting between them. This CDR3 spans 13 amino acids. The CDR3 coding sequence is TGTGCCAGCAGTTTAGGGACCCATCAGCCCCAGCATTTT. Translated: CASSLGTHQPQHF.

This clone was observed a handful of times. The gene calls are TRBV29-1 and TRBJ1-1; TRBD1 matches 9 bases. Unmatched junction bases numbered 7, after V lost 7 bases and J lost 4 bases. This CDR3 contains 13 residues. Germline lookup yields CDR1 SQVTM and CDR2 ANQGSEA. CDR3 sequence reads: CSAAGTGITEAFF. In nucleotides, the CDR3 is TGCAGCGCTGCCGGGACAGGGATCACTGAAGCTTTCTTT.

On this clone itself: This sample includes further DNA sequences coding for the same CDR3. This rearrangement joins TRBV30 to TRBJ2-5; perhaps TRBD2 as D (6 bases). The germline V gene has CDR1 GTSNPN and CDR2 SVGIG (reference sequence). The V end lost 4 bases, the J end lost 2 bases, and 11 bases lay between the germline ends. CDR3 length: 13 amino acids. The CDR3 is CAWTRGIQETQYF. The CDR3 region has the DNA TGTGCCTGGACTCGGGGGATTCAAGAGACCCAGTACTTC.

This clone turned up a few times. V is TRBV11-2 and J is TRBJ2-7; the D gene is possibly TRBD2 (5 bases). The V and J ends lost 6 bases and 2 bases respectively, with 11 bases between them. Germline-derived CDR1 and CDR2 are SGHAT and FQNNGV. This CDR3 spans 13 amino acids. In DNA form, the CDR3 reads TGTGCCAGCAGGGCACTAGTGACCTACGAGCAGTACTTC. As protein: CASRALVTYEQYF.

The chain joins TRBV5-4 to TRBJ2-3; TRBD2 might be the D (5 bases). The CDR3 sequence is 16 residues long. In germline, CDR1 is SGHNT, CDR2 YYREEE (reference sequence). The V and J ends lost 4 bases and 6 bases respectively, with 21 bases between them. The CDR3 coding sequence is TGTGCCAGCAGCCCTGGCCGAGCGGTTGAGGCGGATACGCAGTATTTT. Amino acids: CASSPGRAVEADTQYF.

This clone was observed a single time. J is TRBJ2-1 and V is TRBV5-1; TRBD2 matches at 8 bases. The J segment lost 6 bases and the V segment lost 4 bases, leaving 6 bases of the junction unmatched. Germline CDR1 is SGHRS and CDR2 is YFSETQ. CDR3 length equals 14 residues. CDR3 protein: CASSTSGGSNEQFF. DNA of the CDR3: TGCGCCAGCAGCACGAGCGGGGGTTCCAATGAGCAGTTCTTC.

The V call is TRBV7-2, the J call TRBJ1-5; D not certain. The CDR3 loop spans 13 amino acids. Germline CDR1 SGHTA, CDR2 FQGNSA. V was cut by 2 bases and J by 0 bases, with 2 bases left in between. The CDR3 nucleotides read TGTGCCAGCAGCTTACTTAGCAATCAGCCCCAGCATTTT. It codes for CASSLLSNQPQHF.

J is TRBJ2-6 and V is TRBV30; TRBD1 or TRBD2 may be the D gene (6 bases each). CDR3 length: 19 amino acids. CDR1 and CDR2 (germline): GTSNPN, SVGIG (reference sequence). The ends were cut back, 0 bases at V and 2 bases at J, with 20 bases in the middle. CDR3 sequence reads: CAWSVRGGRIITGANVLTF. CDR3 nucleotide sequence: TGTGCCTGGAGTGTACGTGGGGGGCGCATCATAACTGGGGCCAACGTCCTGACTTTC.

This clone showed up just once. This rearrangement joins TRBV2 to TRBJ2-5; 9 bases are shared with TRBD1. The germline CDR1 and CDR2 sequences are SNHLY and FYNNEI. This CDR3 is 14 amino acids long. V trimming: 7 bases; J trimming: 5 bases; junction bases outside the gene matches: 8. The CDR3 loop is CASNRQGGDETQYF. CDR3 DNA: TGTGCCAGCAACCGACAGGGGGGGGATGAGACCCAGTACTTC.

The chain is built from TRBV29-1 and TRBJ2-1; D possibly matches TRBD1 or TRBD2 (6 bases each). CDR3 size: 13 residues. V was pared by 7 bases and J by 2 bases, with 12 bases between. Germline V gene data show CDR1 as SQVTM and CDR2 as ANQGSEA. The DNA of the CDR3 is TGCAGCGCCGAGGGGGGCACCTACAATGAGCAGTTCTTC. Amino acids: CSAEGGTYNEQFF.

The V and J genes are TRBV5-1 and TRBJ2-3; 10 bases align to TRBD1. Trimming cost V 3 bases and J 6 bases; bases outside gene matches: 7. This CDR3 region has 15 residues. The germline V gene has CDR1 SGHRS and CDR2 YFSETQ. The CDR3 coding sequence is TGCGCCAGCAGCTACTCGGGACAGGGGATGGATACGCAGTATTTT. This gives the protein CASSYSGQGMDTQYF.

This rearrangement joins TRBV5-1 to TRBJ1-1, with 7 bases identical to TRBD1. CDR1 SGHRS and CDR2 YFSETQ come from the germline V gene. This CDR3 is built from 13 residues. Germline trimming cut 4 bases from V and 7 bases from J; bases unmatched to any gene: 7. CDR3 in DNA: TGCGCCAGCAGCGTGGAACAGGGGAATGAAGCTTTCTTT. It translates to CASSVEQGNEAFF.

This chain connects TRBV10-3 to TRBJ1-2, with 9 bases that match TRBD1. Germline lookup yields CDR1 ENHRY and CDR2 SYGVKD. The CDR3 spans 14 residues. The junction had 12 bases not matched to a gene; V was cut back by 6 bases and J by 10 bases. CDR3 residues: CAIRARDREKDYTF. The CDR3 bases are TGTGCCATCAGGGCCCGGGACAGGGAGAAGGACTACACCTTC.

V gene TRBV9 combines with J gene TRBJ1-2; D is possibly TRBD1 (5 bases). This CDR3 region has 12 residues. The V end lost 0 bases, the J end lost 10 bases, and 10 bases lay between the germline ends. Germline V gene data show CDR1 as SGDLS and CDR2 as YYNGEE. This chain's CDR3 is CASSVGVGVYTF. DNA for the CDR3: TGTGCCAGCAGCGTAGGAGTGGGGGTCTACACCTTC.

V usage is TRBV29-1 and J usage is TRBJ2-5; D might be TRBD1 or TRBD2, each matching 5 bases. V lost 1 base, J lost 5 bases, and 11 bases lay in between. The CDR3 is 13 residues long. Germline loops: CDR1 SQVTM, CDR2 ANQGSEA. This CDR3 is CSVEGGWGETQYF. CDR3 bases: TGCAGCGTTGAAGGAGGATGGGGGGAGACCCAGTACTTC.